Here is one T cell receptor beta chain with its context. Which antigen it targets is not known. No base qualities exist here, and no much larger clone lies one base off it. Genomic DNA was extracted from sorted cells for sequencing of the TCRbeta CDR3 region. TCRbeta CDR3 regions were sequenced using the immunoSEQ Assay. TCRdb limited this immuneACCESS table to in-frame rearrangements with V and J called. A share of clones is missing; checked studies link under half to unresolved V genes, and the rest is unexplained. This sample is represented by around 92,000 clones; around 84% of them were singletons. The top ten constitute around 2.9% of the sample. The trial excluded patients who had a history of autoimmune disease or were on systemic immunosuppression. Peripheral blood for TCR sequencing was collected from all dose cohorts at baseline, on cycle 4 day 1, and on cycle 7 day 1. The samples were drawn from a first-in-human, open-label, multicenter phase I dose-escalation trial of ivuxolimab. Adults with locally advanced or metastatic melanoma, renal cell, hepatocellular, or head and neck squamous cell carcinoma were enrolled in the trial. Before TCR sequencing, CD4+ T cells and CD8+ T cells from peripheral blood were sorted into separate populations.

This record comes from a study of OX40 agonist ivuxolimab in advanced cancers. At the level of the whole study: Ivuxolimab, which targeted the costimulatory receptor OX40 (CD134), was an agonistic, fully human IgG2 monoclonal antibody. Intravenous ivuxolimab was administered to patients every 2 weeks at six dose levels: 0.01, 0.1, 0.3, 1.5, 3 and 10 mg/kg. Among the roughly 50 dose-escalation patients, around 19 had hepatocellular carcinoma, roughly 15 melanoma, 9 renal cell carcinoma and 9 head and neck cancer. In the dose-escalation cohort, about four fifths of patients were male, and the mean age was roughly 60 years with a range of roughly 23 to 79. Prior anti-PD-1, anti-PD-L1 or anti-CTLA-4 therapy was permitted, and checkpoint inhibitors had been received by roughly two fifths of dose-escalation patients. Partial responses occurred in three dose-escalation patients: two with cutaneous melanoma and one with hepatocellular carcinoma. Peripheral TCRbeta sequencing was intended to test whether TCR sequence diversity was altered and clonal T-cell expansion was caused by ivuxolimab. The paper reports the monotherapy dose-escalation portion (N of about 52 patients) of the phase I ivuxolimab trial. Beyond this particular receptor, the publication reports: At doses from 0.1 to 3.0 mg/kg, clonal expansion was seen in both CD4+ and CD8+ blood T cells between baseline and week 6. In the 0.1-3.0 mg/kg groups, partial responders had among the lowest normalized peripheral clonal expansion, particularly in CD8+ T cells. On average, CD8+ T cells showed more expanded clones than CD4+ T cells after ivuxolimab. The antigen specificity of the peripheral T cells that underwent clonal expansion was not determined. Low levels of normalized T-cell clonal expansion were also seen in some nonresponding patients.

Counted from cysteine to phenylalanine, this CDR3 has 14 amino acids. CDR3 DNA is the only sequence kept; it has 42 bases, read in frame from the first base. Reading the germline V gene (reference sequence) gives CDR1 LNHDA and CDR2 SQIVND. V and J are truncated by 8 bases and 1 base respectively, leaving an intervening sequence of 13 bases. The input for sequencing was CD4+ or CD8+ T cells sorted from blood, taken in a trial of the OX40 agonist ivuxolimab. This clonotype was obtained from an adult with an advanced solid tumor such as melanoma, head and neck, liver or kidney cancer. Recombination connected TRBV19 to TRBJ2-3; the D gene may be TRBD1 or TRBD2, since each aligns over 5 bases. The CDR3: CASRLQGGTDTQYF. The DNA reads TGTGCCAGTCGACTTCAGGGAGGCACAGATACGCAGTATTTT.